This TCR beta chain appears in the sequencing data of a study of beta chain features in type 1 diabetes. In the study overall: When patients were set against healthy donors, age, gender and cell yields were similar. Broader study findings: Shorter TCRB CDR3s, moderately but significantly so, were found in Type 1 diabetes patients in all four CD4+ subsets.

The germline V and J ends were trimmed by 2 bases and 0 bases, with 4 bases remaining between them. Germline CDR1 is KGHSH and CDR2 is LQKENI. CDR3 length: 13 residues. Reverse transcribing all isolated RNA meant expressed TCRB transcripts were sequenced. TCRdb's copy holds only in-frame clones and misses some; the assay was immunoSEQ multiplex PCR. The sample consists of some 190,000 clones, 7.8% of them appearing once. On this clone: Its specificity is unknown.

Donors contributed one heparinised blood draw apiece, averaging around 120 mL. Specimen: central memory CD4+ T cells from blood. The sequence was obtained from a woman in her thirties or forties with type 1 diabetes. The genes are TRBV18 and TRBJ2-5, with D unresolved. In nucleotides, the CDR3 is TGTGCCAGCTCACCAGGGCACCAAGAGACCCAGTACTTC. It encodes CASSPGHQETQYF.